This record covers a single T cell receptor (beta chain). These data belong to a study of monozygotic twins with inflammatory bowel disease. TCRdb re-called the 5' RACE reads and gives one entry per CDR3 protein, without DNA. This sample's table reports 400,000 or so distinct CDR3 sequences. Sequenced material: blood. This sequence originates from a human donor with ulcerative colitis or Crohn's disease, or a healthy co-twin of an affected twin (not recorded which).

CDR3 region: CASSDRDYEKLFF. The V gene is TRBV7-9, the J gene TRBJ1-4; TCRdb lists TRBD1, though no DNA is available to test this call. CDR1 and CDR2 from the germline V gene are SEHNR and FQNEAQ (reference sequence). The CDR3 length is 13 residues.